These T cell receptor beta chains were read from a single sample in a study of blood T cells in healthy people across ages. Each CDR3 protein gets one entry after TCRdb re-called the 5' RACE reads with MiXCR. There are roughly 800,000 distinct CDR3 sequences in the sample; more than 45% occur only once, and about 20% lies in the top ten. The sequenced sample was blood. These receptors originate from a young man in good health. Each CDR3 is given with its conserved first and last residue. The order of the fields is clone size, J gene, D gene, V gene, CDR3 protein, CDR3 DNA. The D gene is left open where the match is weak. Clone sizes are given selectively: once, few, many, or a class where the clone is expanded.

clone size: once; J gene: TRBJ2-1; D gene: TRBD2; V gene: TRBV20-1; CDR3 protein: CSASDGGTDEQFF; CDR3 DNA: TGCAGTGCTAGCGACGGGGGGACGGATGAGCAGTTCTTC
clone size: few; J gene: TRBJ2-3; D gene: TRBD2; V gene: TRBV15; CDR3 protein: CATSKKASGIGTDTQYF; CDR3 DNA: TGTGCCACCAGCAAGAAGGCTAGCGGGATAGGCACAGATACGCAGTATTTT
clone size: -; J gene: TRBJ2-4; D gene: -; V gene: TRBV7-8; CDR3 protein: CASSQNGGAGEQYF; CDR3 DNA: TGTGCCAGCAGCCAGAACGGGGGCGCGGGGGAGCAGTACTTC
clone size: -; J gene: TRBJ2-7; D gene: -; V gene: TRBV20-1; CDR3 protein: CSALKGDRKPYEQYF; CDR3 DNA: TGCAGTGCTCTGAAAGGGGATAGAAAACCCTACGAGCAGTACTTC
clone size: -; J gene: TRBJ1-5; D gene: -; V gene: TRBV4-3; CDR3 protein: CASSQDRWDQPQHF; CDR3 DNA: TGCGCCAGCAGCCAAGACCGATGGGATCAGCCCCAGCATTTT
clone size: once; J gene: TRBJ2-2; D gene: -; V gene: TRBV20-1; CDR3 protein: CSAPSLGSTGELFF; CDR3 DNA: TGCAGTGCTCCCTCCCTGGGGTCAACCGGGGAGCTGTTTTTT
clone size: few; J gene: TRBJ2-1; D gene: -; V gene: TRBV11-2; CDR3 protein: CASSSLVVDEQFF; CDR3 DNA: TGTGCCAGCAGCTCCCTAGTGGTCGATGAGCAGTTCTTC
clone size: -; J gene: TRBJ1-4; D gene: -; V gene: TRBV27; CDR3 protein: CASSLSTVGKLFF; CDR3 DNA: TGTGCCAGCAGTTTATCGACGGTGGGAAAACTGTTTTTT
clone size: -; J gene: TRBJ2-3; D gene: -; V gene: TRBV6-5; CDR3 protein: CASRAGFSTDTQYF; CDR3 DNA: TGTGCCAGCAGGGCAGGATTTAGCACAGATACGCAGTATTTT
clone size: -; J gene: TRBJ2-3; D gene: -; V gene: TRBV7-2; CDR3 protein: CASSSPGWSDTQYF; CDR3 DNA: TGTGCCAGTAGCTCCCCGGGATGGTCAGATACGCAGTATTTT
clone size: -; J gene: TRBJ1-1; D gene: TRBD1; V gene: TRBV5-1; CDR3 protein: CASSPGQGGMEAFF; CDR3 DNA: TGCGCCAGCAGCCCGGGACAGGGGGGGATGGAAGCTTTCTTT
clone size: -; J gene: TRBJ2-5; D gene: -; V gene: TRBV29-1; CDR3 protein: CSVVGSWETQYF; CDR3 DNA: TGCAGCGTTGTTGGGAGTTGGGAGACCCAGTACTTC
clone size: once; J gene: TRBJ2-2; D gene: -; V gene: TRBV6-2/TRBV6-3; CDR3 protein: CASSQRATGELFF; CDR3 DNA: TGTGCCAGCAGTCAAAGAGCAACCGGGGAGCTGTTTTTT
clone size: few; J gene: TRBJ1-1; D gene: -; V gene: TRBV7-9; CDR3 protein: CASSEGRGAFF; CDR3 DNA: TGTGCCAGCAGCGAGGGGAGGGGAGCTTTCTTT
clone size: -; J gene: TRBJ2-4; D gene: -; V gene: TRBV24-1; CDR3 protein: CATSAGWAKNIQYF; CDR3 DNA: TGTGCCACCAGTGCCGGGTGGGCCAAAAACATTCAGTACTTC
clone size: few; J gene: TRBJ2-5; D gene: TRBD1; V gene: TRBV20-1; CDR3 protein: CSARPWGQSNEQYF; CDR3 DNA: TGCAGTGCTAGACCCTGGGGACAGAGCAATGAGCAGTACTTC
clone size: -; J gene: TRBJ2-5; D gene: -; V gene: TRBV6-1; CDR3 protein: CASSERGGQETQYF; CDR3 DNA: TGTGCCAGCAGTGAAAGGGGGGGCCAAGAGACCCAGTACTTC
clone size: -; J gene: TRBJ2-7; D gene: -; V gene: TRBV6-2/TRBV6-3; CDR3 protein: CASSHPLAVPIYEQYF; CDR3 DNA: TGTGCCAGCAGCCACCCACTAGCCGTCCCAATCTACGAGCAGTACTTC
clone size: many; J gene: TRBJ2-4; D gene: -; V gene: TRBV3-1; CDR3 protein: CASSQDVGNIQYF; CDR3 DNA: TGTGCCAGCAGCCAAGATGTGGGGAACATTCAGTACTTC
clone size: -; J gene: TRBJ2-7; D gene: -; V gene: TRBV6-2/TRBV6-3; CDR3 protein: CAGSWGESYEQYF; CDR3 DNA: TGTGCCGGCAGCTGGGGGGAATCCTACGAGCAGTACTTC
clone size: -; J gene: TRBJ2-7; D gene: -; V gene: TRBV20-1; CDR3 protein: CSARENSNPYEQYF; CDR3 DNA: TGCAGTGCTAGAGAAAACAGCAACCCCTACGAGCAGTACTTC
clone size: -; J gene: TRBJ2-7; D gene: -; V gene: TRBV7-9; CDR3 protein: CASSLTALYEQYF; CDR3 DNA: TGTGCCAGCAGCTTAACCGCGCTCTACGAGCAGTACTTC
clone size: few; J gene: TRBJ2-5; D gene: -; V gene: TRBV12-3/TRBV12-4; CDR3 protein: CASNSRGAAETQYF; CDR3 DNA: TGTGCCAGCAACTCCAGGGGTGCCGCGGAGACCCAGTACTTC
clone size: -; J gene: TRBJ2-5; D gene: TRBD2; V gene: TRBV7-9; CDR3 protein: CASSPVWTRETQYF; CDR3 DNA: TGTGCCAGCAGCCCCGTTTGGACTAGGGAGACCCAGTACTTC
clone size: -; J gene: TRBJ1-5; D gene: -; V gene: TRBV7-2; CDR3 protein: CASSSSGFDLGQPQHF; CDR3 DNA: TGTGCCAGCAGCTCATCAGGGTTCGATCTCGGTCAGCCCCAGCATTTT
clone size: -; J gene: TRBJ2-1; D gene: -; V gene: TRBV20-1; CDR3 protein: CSARGGLEGFNEQFF; CDR3 DNA: TGCAGTGCTAGAGGTGGCCTAGAAGGGTTCAATGAGCAGTTCTTC
clone size: -; J gene: TRBJ2-7; D gene: TRBD1; V gene: TRBV7-9; CDR3 protein: CASSLDRGSSEQYF; CDR3 DNA: TGTGCCAGTAGCTTAGACAGGGGTTCGTCCGAGCAGTACTTC
clone size: -; J gene: TRBJ2-1; D gene: TRBD2; V gene: TRBV5-1; CDR3 protein: CASSLARERGEQFF; CDR3 DNA: TGCGCCAGCAGCTTGGCCCGCGAGCGGGGTGAGCAGTTCTTC
clone size: few; J gene: TRBJ2-4; D gene: TRBD2; V gene: TRBV12-3/TRBV12-4; CDR3 protein: CASSYSGRISKNIQYF; CDR3 DNA: TGTGCCAGCAGTTATAGCGGGAGAATTTCCAAAAACATTCAGTACTTC
clone size: -; J gene: TRBJ2-7; D gene: TRBD1; V gene: TRBV7-9; CDR3 protein: CASKRDRSYEQYF; CDR3 DNA: TGTGCCAGCAAACGGGACAGATCCTACGAGCAGTACTTC
clone size: -; J gene: TRBJ1-5; D gene: -; V gene: TRBV6-5; CDR3 protein: CASTEGRGNQPQHF; CDR3 DNA: TGTGCCAGCACCGAAGGACGGGGAAATCAGCCCCAGCATTTT
clone size: few; J gene: TRBJ2-7; D gene: TRBD1; V gene: TRBV28; CDR3 protein: CASSLGTGGDYEQYF; CDR3 DNA: TGTGCCAGCAGTTTAGGGACAGGGGGCGACTACGAGCAGTACTTC
clone size: -; J gene: TRBJ2-7; D gene: TRBD1; V gene: TRBV2; CDR3 protein: CATEMGQGYEQYF; CDR3 DNA: TGTGCCACAGAAATGGGACAGGGCTACGAGCAGTACTTC
clone size: -; J gene: TRBJ2-1; D gene: -; V gene: TRBV6-6; CDR3 protein: CASNLRIYNEQFF; CDR3 DNA: TGTGCCAGCAACCTTAGGATCTATAATGAGCAGTTCTTC
clone size: -; J gene: TRBJ2-1; D gene: TRBD2; V gene: TRBV29-1; CDR3 protein: CSAPRGLGRNEQFF; CDR3 DNA: TGCAGCGCTCCGAGGGGACTAGGCAGGAATGAGCAGTTCTTC
clone size: -; J gene: TRBJ1-2; D gene: -; V gene: TRBV20-1; CDR3 protein: CSASFPTPADLIWYGYTF; CDR3 DNA: TGCAGTGCTAGCTTCCCGACACCAGCGGATCTTATATGGTATGGCTACACCTTC
clone size: -; J gene: TRBJ1-2; D gene: -; V gene: TRBV30; CDR3 protein: CAWEGVTNYGYTF; CDR3 DNA: TGTGCCTGGGAAGGCGTAACTAACTATGGCTACACCTTC
clone size: -; J gene: TRBJ2-7; D gene: -; V gene: TRBV18; CDR3 protein: CASSLGSNYEQYF; CDR3 DNA: TGTGCCAGCTCACTCGGGAGTAACTACGAGCAGTACTTC
clone size: -; J gene: TRBJ1-4; D gene: -; V gene: TRBV2; CDR3 protein: CASLFNEKLFF; CDR3 DNA: TGTGCCAGCCTATTTAATGAAAAACTGTTTTTT
clone size: -; J gene: TRBJ1-2; D gene: -; V gene: TRBV6-1; CDR3 protein: CASMSLDVAGRNYGYTF; CDR3 DNA: TGTGCCAGCATGAGTTTGGATGTGGCAGGAAGGAACTATGGCTACACCTTC
clone size: once; J gene: TRBJ1-2; D gene: -; V gene: TRBV12-3/TRBV12-4; CDR3 protein: CASSIIQATNYGYTF; CDR3 DNA: TGTGCCAGCAGTATAATACAGGCTACTAACTATGGCTACACCTTC
clone size: -; J gene: TRBJ2-1; D gene: -; V gene: TRBV4-3; CDR3 protein: CASSQDLLDSEQFF; CDR3 DNA: TGCGCCAGCAGCCAAGATCTGCTAGATAGTGAGCAGTTCTTC
clone size: -; J gene: TRBJ2-1; D gene: -; V gene: TRBV4-2; CDR3 protein: CASSRAGIGNEQFF; CDR3 DNA: TGTGCCAGCAGCCGGGCCGGGATAGGCAATGAGCAGTTCTTC
clone size: few; J gene: TRBJ2-4; D gene: -; V gene: TRBV3-1; CDR3 protein: CASSQGNRANIQYF; CDR3 DNA: TGTGCCAGCAGCCAAGGGAACAGGGCGAACATTCAGTACTTC
clone size: -; J gene: TRBJ2-4; D gene: -; V gene: TRBV7-2; CDR3 protein: CASSATGLILKNIQYF; CDR3 DNA: TGTGCCAGCAGCGCAACAGGGTTAATTTTAAAAAACATTCAGTACTTC
clone size: -; J gene: TRBJ2-7; D gene: TRBD2; V gene: TRBV7-8; CDR3 protein: CASSLQAGVSYEQYF; CDR3 DNA: TGTGCCAGCAGCTTACAAGCGGGAGTTTCGTACGAGCAGTACTTC
clone size: many; J gene: TRBJ2-1; D gene: TRBD1; V gene: TRBV5-1; CDR3 protein: CASSLKTGGYNEQFF; CDR3 DNA: TGCGCCAGCAGCTTGAAGACAGGGGGCTACAATGAGCAGTTCTTC
clone size: once; J gene: TRBJ2-7; D gene: -; V gene: TRBV5-1; CDR3 protein: CASSLDPESYNEQYF; CDR3 DNA: TGCGCCAGCAGCTTGGACCCGGAATCCTACAATGAGCAGTACTTC
clone size: -; J gene: TRBJ2-2; D gene: -; V gene: TRBV10-3; CDR3 protein: CAISEGVGGTATGELFF; CDR3 DNA: TGTGCCATCAGTGAGGGGGTGGGAGGAACAGCAACCGGGGAGCTGTTTTTT
clone size: once; J gene: TRBJ2-7; D gene: TRBD2; V gene: TRBV28; CDR3 protein: CASSFRPGTRATEQYF; CDR3 DNA: TGTGCCAGCAGTTTCCGCCCGGGGACTAGGGCCACCGAGCAGTACTTC